This TCR beta chain was identified during a study of Graves' ophthalmopathy and Graves' hyperthyroidism. The study amplified TCR beta CDR3 regions using RNA transcripts. An initial RT-PCR round employing HTBI primers preceded a second-round multiplex PCR. Using its own MiXCR run on the multiplex PCR reads, TCRdb lists one record per CDR3 protein. Of almost 400,000 distinct CDR3 sequences in the sample, around 19% were seen once. This clonotype came up many times. Serum thyroxine and TRAb, along with clinical symptoms, thyroid ultrasound and orbital computed tomography, were what diagnosis relied on. The sequenced sample consisted of peripheral blood. This TCR was sampled from a woman younger than 30 with Graves' ophthalmopathy.

The CDR3, as DNA: TGTGCCAGCACCGAACCCCCCTTGGAGACCCAGTACTTC. This translates into CASTEPPLETQYF. The V call is TRBV6-2 or TRBV6-3, the J call TRBJ2-5; D not certain. The germline V and J ends were trimmed by 7 bases and 5 bases, with 14 bases remaining between them. Germline CDR1 MNHEY, CDR2 SVGEGT. This CDR3 spans 13 amino acids.